What follows are 20 T cell receptor beta chains derived from one specimen sequenced in a study of cytomegalovirus exposure and HLA in healthy donors. Assay used: immunoSEQ multiplex PCR; TCRdb lists only in-frame clones, some missing. This table has over 200,000 clones, around 87% appearing once. The source material was PBMCs. These receptor sequences come from a woman between 18 and 29 years old in good health and CMV-seropositive.

J is TRBJ2-3 and V is TRBV11-1; TRBD1 matches at 7 bases. V shed 6 bases and J 4 bases; nucleotides not matched to a gene: 13. Per germline, CDR1 SGHAT and CDR2 FQDESV (reference sequence). CDR3 length equals 16 residues. CDR3 sequence (DNA): TGTGCCAGCAGGTCTTCACAGGGGACGTTCCCAGATACGCAGTATTTT. Its translation: CASRSSQGTFPDTQYF.

This CDR3 reads CASSLSYFLAGVDEQFF. The DNA of the CDR3 is TGTGCCAGCAGTTTATCATACTTCCTAGCGGGAGTCGATGAGCAGTTCTTC. This chain connects TRBV28 to TRBJ2-1; 10 bases fit TRBD2. Germline V gives CDR1 MDHEN, CDR2 SYDVKM. V trimming: 1 base; J trimming: 8 bases; junction bases outside the gene matches: 11. This CDR3 is 17 amino acids long.

The rearrangement joins TRBV7-6 to TRBJ2-3, with 7 nucleotides matching TRBD2. Germline V lookup: CDR1 SGHVS, CDR2 FNYEAQ. The CDR3 sequence is 15 residues long. Trimming removed 2 bases from V and 3 bases from J; junction bases left unmatched: 5. CDR3 sequence (DNA): TGTGCCAGCAGCTTACTACGGGAGGTGACAGATACGCAGTATTTT. It specifies CASSLLREVTDTQYF. Together with reference TRBV7-6 and TRBJ2-3, the CDR3 gives the full variable domain: GAGVSQSPRYKVTKRGQDVALRCDPISGHVSLYWYRQALGQGPEFLTYFNYEAQQDKSGLPNDRFSAERPEGSISTLTIQRTEQRDSAMYRCASSLLREVTDTQYFGPGTRLTVL.

The gene calls are TRBV7-2 and TRBJ2-7; 8 nucleotides align to TRBD2. The CDR3 is 14 amino acids. Germline V gene sequence: CDR1 SGHTA, CDR2 FQGNSA. Germline trimming cut 3 bases from V and 2 bases from J; bases unmatched to any gene: 3. The CDR3 sequence is CASSFGAGAYEQYF. The CDR3 nucleotides are TGTGCCAGCAGCTTTGGAGCGGGGGCCTACGAGCAGTACTTC.

The chain combines TRBV6-1 with TRBJ1-1; D is undetermined. The V gene lost 8 bases and the J gene lost 1 base, with 11 bases spanning the gap. Germline V gives CDR1 MNHNS, CDR2 SASEGT. CDR3 length: 13 amino acids. In DNA, the CDR3 is TGTGCCAGCCGAACTCAGGAGAACACTGAAGCTTTCTTT. It yields the protein CASRTQENTEAFF.

The chain employs TRBV30 and TRBJ1-2; D is uncertain. CDR1 is GTSNPN and CDR2 is SVGIG in the germline V gene (reference sequence). The CDR3 contains 12 residues. The germline V and J ends were trimmed by 2 bases and 3 bases, with 7 bases remaining between them. CDR3 in amino acids: CAWSRRDYGYTF. DNA for the CDR3: TGTGCCTGGAGTAGGAGGGACTATGGCTACACCTTC.

The table lists this clone with a count of one. The chain combines TRBV6-6 with TRBJ2-1; 9 bases map to TRBD1. Germline CDR1 reads MNHNY; CDR2 reads SVGAGI (reference sequence). The V segment lost 7 bases and the J segment 8 bases; nucleotides outside the gene matches: 9. The CDR3 runs 14 residues. In DNA form, the CDR3 reads TGTGCCAGCACCTACGACAGGGGGAGGGATGAGCAGTTCTTC. Translated, it gives CASTYDRGRDEQFF.

This sequence joins TRBV29-1 and TRBJ2-5; TRBD2 aligns across 9 bases. This CDR3 comprises 14 residues. V was pared by 5 bases and J by 2 bases, with 6 bases of the junction left unmatched. The germline V gene encodes CDR1 SQVTM and CDR2 ANQGSEA. CDR3 region: CSVSWTSVQETQYF. In DNA, the CDR3 is TGCAGCGTTTCTTGGACTAGCGTACAAGAGACCCAGTACTTC.

The chain links TRBV19 to TRBJ1-1, with D possibly matching TRBD1 (5 bases). CDR3 size: 14 residues. The V and J ends lost 1 base and 3 bases respectively, with 9 bases between them. Germline loops: CDR1 LNHDA, CDR2 SQIVND (reference sequence). The chain's CDR3 is CASSIAGAHTEAFF. CDR3 DNA sequence: TGTGCCAGTAGTATAGCTGGGGCCCACACTGAAGCTTTCTTT.

The chain joins TRBV9 to TRBJ1-1; possibly TRBD1 for D (6 bases). V shed 5 bases and J shed 3 bases, with 20 bases lying between them. The CDR3 is 16 amino acids. Germline V gene data show CDR1 as SGDLS and CDR2 as YYNGEE. The DNA for the CDR3 is TGTGCCAGCAGTCCCGCTCCCCAGGGGAGGGACACTGAAGCTTTCTTT. It is translated as CASSPAPQGRDTEAFF.

This chain connects TRBV4-1 to TRBJ2-7; 9 bases agree with TRBD2. The CDR3 consists of 17 residues. CDR1 and CDR2 from the germline V gene are MGHRA and YSYEKL. V shed 0 bases and J 4 bases; nucleotides not matched to a gene: 10. The CDR3 is CASSQELGGRAAYEQYF. The CDR3 nucleotides are TGCGCCAGCAGCCAAGAATTGGGCGGGAGGGCCGCTTACGAGCAGTACTTC.

The rearrangement joins TRBV19 to TRBJ1-1; D unclear. The CDR3 totals 13 residues. With 3 bases removed from V and 7 bases from J, the gap between germline ends came to 12 bases. Germline V gene sequence: CDR1 LNHDA, CDR2 SQIVND (reference sequence). In DNA, the CDR3 is TGTGCCAGTAGTATCCCCCCTCCGGGTGAAGCTTTCTTT. It is translated as CASSIPPPGEAFF.

V usage is TRBV5-1 and J usage is TRBJ1-2, with 7 bases that match TRBD1. Looked up from germline, CDR1 is SGHRS and CDR2 is YFSETQ. J lost 7 bases, V lost 0 bases, and 6 bases had no gene match. The CDR3 runs 14 residues. The CDR3 reads CASSLEGASSGYTF. In DNA, the CDR3 is TGCGCCAGCAGCTTGGAGGGGGCCTCGTCTGGCTACACCTTC.

J is TRBJ2-3 and V is TRBV29-1; 11 bases line up with TRBD2. The CDR3 has 14 amino acids. The germline CDR1 and CDR2 sequences are SQVTM and ANQGSEA. The CDR3 DNA is TGCGCAACTAGCGGGAGTTCAGACACAGATACGCAGTATTTT. Translated, it gives CATSGSSDTDTQYF.

J is TRBJ2-1 and V is TRBV28; no clear D. CDR1 MDHEN and CDR2 SYDVKM come from the germline V gene. This CDR3 has 12 amino acids. Trimming stripped 7 bases from V and 10 bases from J, with 14 bases between. The chain's CDR3 is CASTTEPREQFF. In nucleotides, the CDR3 is TGTGCCAGCACCACGGAGCCCCGAGAGCAGTTCTTC.

This sequence joins TRBV2 and TRBJ1-5; 11 positions agree with TRBD1. Germline V gene lookup returns CDR1 SNHLY and CDR2 FYNNEI. V shed 6 bases and J 3 bases; nucleotides not matched to a gene: 10. The CDR3 spans 17 residues. CDR3 in amino acids: CASSRGQGVLSNQPQHF. In DNA form, the CDR3 reads TGTGCCAGCAGCCGGGGACAGGGGGTTTTGTCCAATCAGCCCCAGCATTTT.

The CDR3 protein is CASGLGGIEQFF. The CDR3 DNA follows: TGTGCTAGTGGTTTGGGAGGTATTGAGCAGTTCTTC. J is TRBJ2-1 and V is TRBV12-5; D remains ambiguous. Germline V gene sequence: CDR1 LGHNT, CDR2 FRNRAP. Deletions cut 1 base from V and 9 bases from J, with 7 bases between. The CDR3 is 12 residues long.

The chain joins TRBV7-2 to TRBJ1-1; tentative D call: TRBD1 (6 bases). With 4 bases removed from V and 7 bases from J, the gap between germline ends came to 16 bases. CDR3 length: 14 amino acids. Looked up from germline, CDR1 is SGHTA and CDR2 is FQGNSA. CDR3 DNA: TGTGCCAGCAGCTGGGGGCTTGGACCGGGTGAAGCTTTCTTT. Residues: CASSWGLGPGEAFF.

The V and J genes are TRBV15 and TRBJ2-7; TRBD2 matches at 10 bases. V was pared by 1 base and J by 4 bases, with 13 bases of the junction left unmatched. CDR3 length: 18 residues. Per the germline V gene, CDR1 is LNHNV and CDR2 is YYDKDF (reference sequence). The DNA for the CDR3 is TGTGCCACCAGCAGAGGGAACCAAGCGGGAGGGCCCTCATACGAGCAGTACTTC. Its translation: CATSRGNQAGGPSYEQYF.

The V call is TRBV6-6, the J call TRBJ2-5, with 7 bases lining up with TRBD2. With V trimmed by 3 bases and J by 5 bases, 6 bases remained unmatched. The CDR3 consists of 14 residues. Germline V gene lookup returns CDR1 MNHNY and CDR2 SVGAGI (reference sequence). The CDR3 is CASSYVAGDETQYF. In nucleotides, the CDR3 is TGTGCCAGCAGTTATGTGGCGGGAGACGAGACCCAGTACTTC.